This T cell receptor (beta chain) came from a study of cytomegalovirus exposure and HLA in healthy donors. The study, taken as a whole, reports: Fewer N-insertions (relative to the roughly 720-donor mean) were reportedly seen in an Asian-associated ancestry cluster in a later analysis. A later analysis found most CMV-associated TCR beta chains apparently HLA-restricted.

The PCR used 60 Vbeta and 13 Jbeta primers. Clones were sequenced by immunoSEQ multiplex PCR, and TCRdb holds only the in-frame ones, with some missing. This table has approximately 170,000 clones, 80% to 90% appearing once. At sampling all donors were nominally healthy, likely with unrecorded immune exposures. The CDR3 consists of 15 residues. Germline V lookup: CDR1 SGHAT, CDR2 FQNNGV. V was pared by 1 base and J by 1 base, with 9 bases between. Worth noting for this clone: The target antigen is unknown.

The sequenced sample was PBMCs. The source is a male donor in good health and CMV-seronegative. The J gene is TRBJ2-3, the V gene TRBV11-2; D might be TRBD2 (5 bases). CDR3 in DNA: TGTGCCAGCAGCTTAGTCGTGCGGGGCACAGATACGCAGTATTTT. Translation: CASSLVVRGTDTQYF.